Listed here are 19 T cell receptor beta chains from one sample, sequenced in a study of cytomegalovirus exposure and HLA in healthy donors. The study ran its PCR with 60 Vbeta and 13 Jbeta primers. Using immunoSEQ multiplex PCR, the repertoire was profiled, and TCRdb retains in-frame clones only, with some absent. The table records around 200,000 clones, 70% to 85% of them present only once. Sequenced input: PBMCs. Every receptor here comes from a woman in her thirties in good health and CMV-seropositive.

This clone was seen more than once but under ten times. Different DNA sequences within this sample yield the same CDR3. The CDR3, as DNA: TGTGCCAGCAGTTACTCCGGGACAGGAGACTACAATGAGCAGTTCTTC. As protein: CASSYSGTGDYNEQFF. V gene TRBV6-5 combines with J gene TRBJ2-1; 8 nucleotides agree with TRBD1. The germline CDR1 and CDR2 sequences are MNHEY and SVGAGI. This CDR3 is built from 16 residues. V trimming: 0 bases; J trimming: 3 bases; junction bases outside the gene matches: 4.

This clone was detected a few times. The chain links TRBV5-1 to TRBJ2-3, with 9 bases matching TRBD1. Germline V gene data show CDR1 as SGHRS and CDR2 as YFSETQ. V lost 3 bases to trimming and J lost 5 bases; unmatched junction nucleotides: 1. The CDR3 extends over 13 amino acids. As DNA, the CDR3 is TGCGCCAGCAGCTCGGACAGGGGAGATACGCAGTATTTT. The encoded protein is CASSSDRGDTQYF.

Remarks on this clone: Distinct nucleotide sequences in the sample also encode this CDR3. The V call is TRBV5-1, the J call TRBJ2-6; TRBD1 might be the D (5 bases). V dropped 0 bases and J dropped 3 bases, with 7 bases sitting between them. This CDR3 comprises 15 residues. Germline CDR1 and CDR2: SGHRS and YFSETQ. The DNA of the CDR3 is TGCGCCAGCAGCTTGGGGGGCAGTGGGGCCAACGTCCTGACTTTC. This codes for CASSLGGSGANVLTF.

This clone was seen only a few times. The rearrangement uses TRBV2 and TRBJ2-2; no reliable D call. CDR3 length: 17 residues. Trimming stripped 3 bases from V and 0 bases from J, with 14 bases between. The germline V gene encodes CDR1 SNHLY and CDR2 FYNNEI. The CDR3: CASSDSTVTPNTGELFF. The CDR3 DNA follows: TGTGCCAGCAGTGACTCGACTGTGACTCCGAACACCGGGGAGCTGTTTTTT.

The chain joins TRBV7-8 to TRBJ1-1; D is undetermined. CDR1 is SGHVS and CDR2 is FQNEAQ in the germline V gene. Trimming removed 4 bases from V and 4 bases from J, with 16 bases in between. This CDR3 spans 15 amino acids. The CDR3 DNA reads TGTGCCAGCAGCTCCAATATGAGGGTTCGCACTGAAGCTTTCTTT. It specifies CASSSNMRVRTEAFF. The whole variable domain, filled in from reference TRBV7-8 and TRBJ1-1, reads GAGVSQSPRYKVAKRGQDVALRCDPISGHVSLFWYQQALGQGPEFLTYFQNEAQLDKSGLPSDRFFAERPEGSVSTLKIQRTQQEDSAVYLCASSSNMRVRTEAFFGQGTRLTVV.

The chain recombines TRBV7-7 with TRBJ2-3, with D tentatively TRBD2 (6 bases). Trimming shortened V by 7 bases and J by 2 bases, and 13 bases separated the two germline ends. CDR1 and CDR2 from the germline V gene are SSHAT and FNYEAQ (reference sequence). This CDR3 comprises 14 residues. The chain's CDR3 is CASTLIADTDTQYF. CDR3 nucleotides: TGTGCCAGCACCCTTATAGCGGACACAGATACGCAGTATTTT. Based on the CDR3 plus reference TRBV7-7 and TRBJ2-3, the full variable domain is GAGVSQSPRYKVTKRGQDVTLRCDPISSHATLYWYQQALGQGPEFLTYFNYEAQPDKSGLPSDRFSAERPEGSISTLTIQRTEQRDSAMYRCASTLIADTDTQYFGPGTRLTVL.

Only a few counts were recorded for this clone. V is TRBV7-7 and J is TRBJ2-2; weak D call: TRBD2 (5 bases). There are 14 residues in the CDR3. The germline CDR1 and CDR2 sequences are SSHAT and FNYEAQ (reference sequence). With 5 bases removed from V and 5 bases from J, the gap between germline ends came to 12 bases. CDR3 protein: CASSQFGGTGELFF. The CDR3 DNA reads TGTGCCAGCAGCCAATTCGGCGGGACCGGGGAGCTGTTTTTT. Based on the CDR3 plus reference TRBV7-7 and TRBJ2-2, the full variable domain is GAGVSQSPRYKVTKRGQDVTLRCDPISSHATLYWYQQALGQGPEFLTYFNYEAQPDKSGLPSDRFSAERPEGSISTLTIQRTEQRDSAMYRCASSQFGGTGELFFGEGSRLTVL.

This chain connects TRBV7-6 to TRBJ2-3; 13 bases match TRBD2. The CDR3 has 16 residues. Germline trimming cut 3 bases from V and 2 bases from J; bases unmatched to any gene: 2. The germline CDR1 and CDR2 sequences are SGHVS and FNYEAQ. CDR3: CASSLGLAGSTDTQYF. CDR3 sequence (DNA): TGTGCCAGCAGCTTGGGACTAGCGGGATCCACAGATACGCAGTATTTT.

Worth noting for this clone: Within the sample, other DNA sequences also encode this same CDR3. V gene TRBV7-8 combines with J gene TRBJ2-3, with TRBD2 matching over 7 bases. V was pared by 5 bases and J by 1 base, with 6 bases of the junction left unmatched. This CDR3 is 15 amino acids long. CDR1 SGHVS and CDR2 FQNEAQ come from the germline V gene. The CDR3 is CASSLNRGGTDTQYF. The CDR3 DNA sequence: TGTGCCAGCAGCCTAAATCGGGGGGGCACAGATACGCAGTATTTT.

In regard to this clone: Other nucleotide sequences in the sample specify the same CDR3. The chain joins TRBV18 to TRBJ2-3; 7 bases align to TRBD2. The CDR3 extends over 15 amino acids. Germline V CDR1 and CDR2: KGHSH, LQKENI. V lost 3 bases and J lost 0; bases outside the gene matches: 3. The CDR3, as DNA: TGTGCCAGCTCACCCCTGGGAGGGAGCACAGATACGCAGTATTTT. It specifies CASSPLGGSTDTQYF.

In the case of this clone: Other DNA sequences in the sample encode the same CDR3. The CDR3 is CASSQSGLAVDEQFF. CDR3 sequence (DNA): TGCGCCAGCAGCCAATCGGGACTAGCAGTTGATGAGCAGTTCTTC. The V gene is TRBV4-1, the J gene TRBJ2-1, with 9 bases aligning to TRBD2. The length of the CDR3 is 15 residues. V shed 2 bases, J shed 8 bases, and the junction held 7 bases outside the gene matches. CDR1 and CDR2 (germline): MGHRA, YSYEKL.

The chain uses TRBV11-2 and TRBJ1-1, with TRBD1 matching 9 bases. This CDR3 has 16 residues. The V segment lost 5 bases and the J segment 1 base; nucleotides outside the gene matches: 8. Germline CDR1 and CDR2: SGHAT and FQNNGV. CDR3 amino acids: CASSPAPGQGNTEAFF. The CDR3 DNA reads as TGTGCCAGCAGCCCAGCCCCGGGACAGGGGAACACTGAAGCTTTCTTT.

The chain has TRBV7-9 and TRBJ2-1, with 8 bases aligning to TRBD2. In germline, CDR1 is SEHNR, CDR2 FQNEAQ (reference sequence). CDR3 length: 19 residues. V gave up 5 bases and J gave up 4 bases; unmatched junction bases: 19. The CDR3 region is CASSPPSSLAGARYNEQFF. The DNA for the CDR3 is TGTGCCAGCAGCCCCCCCTCCAGTCTAGCGGGTGCCCGGTACAATGAGCAGTTCTTC.

This chain joins TRBV28 and TRBJ2-7, with 9 bases matching TRBD1. The CDR3 sequence is 16 residues long. V gave up 3 bases and J gave up 4 bases; unmatched junction bases: 10. Germline CDR1 reads MDHEN; CDR2 reads SYDVKM. For the CDR3, the DNA is TGTGCCAGCAGTTTCTATACCGGGACAGGGCGATACGAGCAGTACTTC. Translating it yields CASSFYTGTGRYEQYF.

The V gene is TRBV5-4, the J gene TRBJ2-7; D gene uncertain. V shed 4 bases and J shed 6 bases, with 14 bases lying between them. The CDR3 is 13 residues long. The germline V gene encodes CDR1 SGHNT and CDR2 YYREEE (reference sequence). The CDR3 DNA sequence: TGTGCCAGCAGCCCCGAACCCGGGTCCGAGCAGTACTTC. Translation gives CASSPEPGSEQYF. The whole variable domain, remainder taken from reference TRBV5-4 and TRBJ2-7, is ETGVTQSPTHLIKTRGQQVTLRCSSQSGHNTVSWYQQALGQGPQFIFQYYREEENGRGNFPPRFSGLQFPNYSSELNVNALELDDSALYLCASSPEPGSEQYFGPGTRLTVT.

By sample share, this clone is medium-sized. V usage is TRBV19 and J usage is TRBJ2-1, with 9 nucleotides matching TRBD2. Trimming at V came to 1 base and at J to 13 bases, leaving 5 bases not matched to a gene. CDR1 is LNHDA, CDR2 SQIVND, per germline (reference sequence). CDR3 size: 13 residues. The CDR3 coding sequence is TGTGCCAGTAGTATAGTCCAGCGGGAGGCTCAGTTCTTC. As protein: CASSIVQREAQFF.

The V gene is TRBV5-6, the J gene TRBJ2-3; 8 nucleotides line up with TRBD2. CDR1 is SGHDT, CDR2 YYEEEE, per germline. Unmatched junction bases numbered 6, after V lost 2 bases and J lost 4 bases. There are 15 residues in the CDR3. CDR3 amino acids: CASSLTGGASDTQYF. CDR3 nucleotide sequence: TGTGCCAGCAGCTTAACGGGGGGGGCCTCAGATACGCAGTATTTT.

The chain uses TRBV2 and TRBJ2-7; 7 nucleotides align to TRBD2. Per germline, CDR1 SNHLY and CDR2 FYNNEI. This CDR3 has 14 amino acids. J gave up 4 bases and V 8 bases, and 11 bases lay outside the gene matches. CDR3 in DNA: TGTGCCAGCGGGGGGGAGGACTCCGAGTACGAGCAGTACTTC. Translation gives CASGGEDSEYEQYF.

The chain joins TRBV9 to TRBJ2-5; 7 bases align to TRBD1. V gave up 4 bases and J gave up 4 bases; unmatched junction bases: 7. Germline V lookup: CDR1 SGDLS, CDR2 YYNGEE. CDR3 length: 14 residues. CDR3 DNA sequence: TGTGCCAGCAGCAGAAGGGGGCGCCTAGAGACCCAGTACTTC. Residues: CASSRRGRLETQYF.